Listed here is a single T cell receptor beta chain. The data originate from a study of cytotoxic CD8 clonotypes in ibrutinib-treated CLL. Using immunoSEQ multiplex PCR, the repertoire was profiled, and TCRdb retains in-frame clones only, with some absent. The top ten hold about 2.1% of the sample, which has about 160,000 clones, approximately 77% seen once. The germline V gene encodes CDR1 SGHAT and CDR2 FQNNGV. Trimming took 5 bases from V and 0 from J; bases not matched to a gene: 12. The CDR3 has 17 residues. This chain uses TRBV11-2 with TRBJ2-7; 8 nucleotides agree with TRBD2. The starting material was PBMCs, obtained after 12 months of ibrutinib treatment. This receptor was obtained from a human donor with chronic lymphocytic leukemia. CDR3 sequence (DNA): TGTGCCAGCAGCGCCCGTTTCCTAGCGGGCTACTCCTACGAGCAGTACTTC. Protein: CASSARFLAGYSYEQYF.